The T cell receptor (beta chain) under discussion was sequenced for a study of identical twins. Study results and caveats: The authors noted that invariant MAIT and iNKT cells could partly confound zero-insertion analyses. Cord blood's abundant beta clonotypes had fewer insertions, unlike memory repertoires.

The V segment lost 3 bases and the J segment 6 bases; nucleotides outside the gene matches: 4. Germline V gene sequence: CDR1 ENHRY, CDR2 SYGVKD. There are 14 residues in the CDR3. Each CDR3 protein gets one entry after TCRdb re-called the 5' RACE reads with MiXCR. The table records 1.5 million to 2 million distinct CDR3 sequences, roughly 35% of them present only once. This clonotype was detected many times. The antigen is undetermined. Sequences were obtained from cord blood. The V and J genes are TRBV10-3 and TRBJ2-1, with TRBD2 matching 8 bases. This TCR was sampled from a newborn girl in good health. The chain's CDR3 is CAISDGTRGNEQFF. The CDR3 DNA sequence: TGTGCCATCAGTGACGGGACTAGGGGCAATGAGCAGTTCTTC.